The rows below give T cell receptor beta chains drawn from one sample of a study of a mutant IDH1 vaccine in newly diagnosed glioma. The repertoire was sequenced with immunoSEQ multiplex PCR; TCRdb's copy has only in-frame clones and lacks some. The table lists 85,000 to 100,000 clones, around 80% of them singletons. The source material was PBMCs, sampled from a glioma patient treated with radiotherapy, temozolomide or both. The receptors were gathered from a middle-aged man with glioma. The CDR3 runs from the conserved cysteine through the conserved F or W. D genes are given only for firm matches. Only part of the rows carry a size: once, few, many, or a class if the clone is expanded.

V: TRBV19
J: TRBJ2-1
size: .
D: TRBD2
DNA: TGTGCCAGTAGTACCCCGGGACTAGGGGGCAATGAGCAGTTCTTC
CDR3: CASSTPGLGGNEQFF

V: TRBV2
J: TRBJ1-6
size: .
D: TRBD1
DNA: TGTGCCAGCAGTAGCCGACAGGGCTATAATTCACCCCTCCACTTT
CDR3: CASSSRQGYNSPLHF

V: TRBV19
J: TRBJ2-2
size: .
D: .
DNA: TGTGCCAGTAGTATTTCGGGGGGCGCGTCCGGGGAGCTGTTTTTT
CDR3: CASSISGGASGELFF

V: TRBV7-8
J: TRBJ2-2
size: .
D: TRBD2
DNA: TGTGCCAGCAGCCAGGGACTAGCGCCCGGGGAGCTGTTTTTT
CDR3: CASSQGLAPGELFF

V: TRBV29-1
J: TRBJ2-7
size: .
D: TRBD2
DNA: TGCAGCGTTGCTAGGGCGGTAGCGGGAGGCCTGAGCTCCTACGAGCAGTACTTC
CDR3: CSVARAVAGGLSSYEQYF

V: TRBV7-2
J: TRBJ2-3
size: .
D: .
DNA: TGTGCCAGCAGCTTAGCCCCCGGGCCAGATACGCAGTATTTT
CDR3: CASSLAPGPDTQYF

V: TRBV7-7
J: TRBJ1-4
size: .
D: .
DNA: TGTGCTAGCAGCCGTGGGACATCAACTAATGAAAAACTGTTTTTT
CDR3: CASSRGTSTNEKLFF

V: TRBV6-5
J: TRBJ1-2
size: .
D: .
DNA: TGTGCCAGCAGTTCGGAATCTTTGCTACAGACCTTC
CDR3: CASSSESLLQTF

V: TRBV14
J: TRBJ2-3
size: .
D: TRBD2
DNA: TGTGCCAGCAGCCAACTGACTAGCGGGGGAACAGATACGCAGTATTTT
CDR3: CASSQLTSGGTDTQYF

V: TRBV25-1
J: TRBJ2-7
size: .
D: .
DNA: TGTGCCAGCAGTGAATGGCAGACCTACGAGCAGTACTTC
CDR3: CASSEWQTYEQYF

V: TRBV29-1
J: TRBJ1-5
size: .
D: .
DNA: TGCAGCGTTGGGTCGGGGTTTGGCAATCAGCCCCAGCATTTT
CDR3: CSVGSGFGNQPQHF

V: TRBV9
J: TRBJ2-5
size: .
D: .
DNA: TGTGCCAGCAGCGTAGACGTGGCAGAGACCCAGTACTTC
CDR3: CASSVDVAETQYF

V: TRBV2
J: TRBJ1-6
size: .
D: .
DNA: TGTGCCAGCAGTCTAACAGGGACGGGAAATAATTCACCCCTCCACTTT
CDR3: CASSLTGTGNNSPLHF

V: TRBV27
J: TRBJ2-5
size: .
D: .
DNA: TGTGCCAGCAGTTTCCCCCTGAAGTACTTC
CDR3: CASSFPLKYF

V: TRBV29-1
J: TRBJ1-1
size: .
D: .
DNA: TGCAGCGTTGACTACGGACCGAACACTGAAGCTTTCTTT
CDR3: CSVDYGPNTEAFF

V: TRBV6-5
J: TRBJ2-7
size: .
D: TRBD1
DNA: TGTGCCAGCACTGGGGGACAGACCACCTACGAGCAGTACTTC
CDR3: CASTGGQTTYEQYF

V: TRBV7-9
J: TRBJ2-3
size: once
D: TRBD2
DNA: TGTGCCAGCAGCTCGATCTTCCTCGGGCGGGGGGCCACAGATACGCAGTATTTT
CDR3: CASSSIFLGRGATDTQYF

V: TRBV11-2
J: TRBJ2-2
size: .
D: TRBD2
DNA: TGTGCCAGCAGCTTAGAAGCGGGGGGCTACCTATGGGAGCTGTTTTTT
CDR3: CASSLEAGGYLWELFF

V: TRBV10-3
J: TRBJ1-2
size: .
D: .
DNA: TGTGCCATCAGTGAGTCTGCAAATCCCTCTGGCTACACCTTC
CDR3: CAISESANPSGYTF

V: TRBV19
J: TRBJ1-1
size: .
D: .
DNA: TGTGCCAGTAGTATTAGGACGTTTGAAGCTTTCTTT
CDR3: CASSIRTFEAFF

V: TRBV5-4
J: TRBJ2-3
size: .
D: TRBD2
DNA: TGTGCCAGCAGCTCAGGACTAGCGGGATTTGCAGATACGCAGTATTTT
CDR3: CASSSGLAGFADTQYF

V: TRBV2
J: TRBJ1-4
size: few
D: .
DNA: TGTGCCAGCAGTGAAGCGGGGAAAGATAATGAAAAACTGTTTTTT
CDR3: CASSEAGKDNEKLFF

V: TRBV6-5
J: TRBJ1-1
size: .
D: .
DNA: TGTGCCAGCCACCCCGAGGGGTTGGGCAACACTGAAGCTTTCTTT
CDR3: CASHPEGLGNTEAFF

V: TRBV19
J: TRBJ1-1
size: few
D: .
DNA: TGTGCCACCCGGACCGGACATCTTACCATGAACACTGAAGCTTTCTTT
CDR3: CATRTGHLTMNTEAFF

V: TRBV4-1
J: TRBJ1-5
size: few
D: .
DNA: TGCGCCAGCAGCCAAGATCCGGATGTCGGCAATCAGCCCCAGCATTTT
CDR3: CASSQDPDVGNQPQHF

V: TRBV6-1
J: TRBJ1-1
size: few
D: .
DNA: TGTGCCAGCAGTGGATGGGGTGAAGCTTTCTTT
CDR3: CASSGWGEAFF

V: TRBV19
J: TRBJ2-7
size: few
D: .
DNA: TGTGCCAGTAGTATAGATGGATACGAGCAGTACTTC
CDR3: CASSIDGYEQYF

V: TRBV7-3
J: TRBJ1-1
size: few
D: .
DNA: TGTGCCAGCAGCTGGGGCGGAAAGATGAACACTGAAGCTTTCTTT
CDR3: CASSWGGKMNTEAFF

V: TRBV27
J: TRBJ1-1
size: .
D: TRBD1
DNA: TGTGCCAGCAGTGGACAGGGGGCGTTCACTGAAGCTTTCTTT
CDR3: CASSGQGAFTEAFF

V: TRBV7-2
J: TRBJ1-5
size: .
D: .
DNA: TGTGCCAGCAGCATTAGCCCGGGGCCCTACCAGCCCCAGCATTTT
CDR3: CASSISPGPYQPQHF

V: TRBV5-6
J: TRBJ1-2
size: few
D: .
DNA: TGTGCCAGCAGCTTACCAGATAACTATGGCTACACCTTC
CDR3: CASSLPDNYGYTF

V: TRBV10-2
J: TRBJ1-1
size: .
D: .
DNA: TGCGCCAGCAGCCTAACTAGGGACACTGAAGCTTTCTTT
CDR3: CASSLTRDTEAFF

V: TRBV7-9
J: TRBJ2-7
size: .
D: .
DNA: TGTGCCAGCAGCTCGTGGGGTGAAGGGTCCTACGAGCAGTACTTC
CDR3: CASSSWGEGSYEQYF

V: TRBV19
J: TRBJ2-3
size: .
D: TRBD2
DNA: TGTGCCACAGGGGATACGGCTAGCGGGAGTAGCACAGATACGCAGTATTTT
CDR3: CATGDTASGSSTDTQYF

V: TRBV6-4
J: TRBJ2-1
size: .
D: .
DNA: TGTGCCAGCAGCGAGACTATCGGGTCCTACAATGAGCAGTTCTTC
CDR3: CASSETIGSYNEQFF

V: TRBV5-1
J: TRBJ2-7
size: .
D: .
DNA: TGCGCCAGCAGCTTGCAGCAGAGTACCTACGAGCAGTACTTC
CDR3: CASSLQQSTYEQYF

V: TRBV7-9
J: TRBJ2-3
size: once
D: TRBD1
DNA: TGTGCCAGCAGCCGGACAGGGGGCAAAGATACGCAGTATTTT
CDR3: CASSRTGGKDTQYF

V: TRBV11-1
J: TRBJ1-4
size: .
D: TRBD1
DNA: TGTGCCAGCAGCTCGGACAGGGGGAGAGAAAAACTGTTTTTT
CDR3: CASSSDRGREKLFF

V: TRBV29-1
J: TRBJ1-2
size: .
D: .
DNA: TGCAGCGTTCATGCTGGGAGATATGGCTACACCTTC
CDR3: CSVHAGRYGYTF

V: TRBV6-4
J: TRBJ1-1
size: .
D: .
DNA: TGTGCCAGCAGTGACTCACAGAACACTGAAGCTTTCTTT
CDR3: CASSDSQNTEAFF

V: TRBV29-1
J: TRBJ1-2
size: few
D: .
DNA: TGCAGCGTGGGGACGTACTATGGCTACACCTTC
CDR3: CSVGTYYGYTF

V: TRBV9
J: TRBJ2-5
size: .
D: .
DNA: TGTGCCAGCAGCCTGTCGGACTTCGATCAAGAGACCCAGTACTTC
CDR3: CASSLSDFDQETQYF

V: TRBV2
J: TRBJ1-1
size: .
D: .
DNA: TGTGCCAGCGCAGGGATGAACACTGAAGCTTTCTTT
CDR3: CASAGMNTEAFF

V: TRBV19
J: TRBJ1-5
size: .
D: TRBD1
DNA: TGTGCCAGTAGTTCCGGGCAGGGGGCTACCAATCAGCCCCAGCATTTT
CDR3: CASSSGQGATNQPQHF

V: TRBV7-3
J: TRBJ2-6
size: .
D: .
DNA: TGTGCCAGCAGCTTGGTTCTCTCTGGGGCCAACGTCCTGACTTTC
CDR3: CASSLVLSGANVLTF

V: TRBV30
J: TRBJ2-7
size: .
D: .
DNA: TGTGCCTGGAGTAGGGCGGACTCCTACGAGCAGTACTTC
CDR3: CAWSRADSYEQYF

V: TRBV19
J: TRBJ1-1
size: .
D: .
DNA: TGTGCCAGTAGTGCCTATTTGGGCATGAACACTGAAGCTTTCTTT
CDR3: CASSAYLGMNTEAFF

V: TRBV11-2
J: TRBJ2-1
size: .
D: TRBD2
DNA: TGTGCCAGCAGCTTATGGTCCAGCGGGGGAGGTGAGCAGTTCTTC
CDR3: CASSLWSSGGGEQFF

V: TRBV10-2
J: TRBJ1-1
size: .
D: .
DNA: TGCGCCAGCAGTGCAGGCAGAATGAACACTGAAGCTTTCTTT
CDR3: CASSAGRMNTEAFF

V: TRBV19
J: TRBJ1-3
size: few
D: TRBD1
DNA: TGTGCCACTAGGGGTCGGACAGGATTCTACTCTGGAAACACCATATATTTT
CDR3: CATRGRTGFYSGNTIYF

V: TRBV7-2
J: TRBJ1-2
size: .
D: .
DNA: TGTGCCAGCAGCTTTGTGGAAGGCCCCCGCTATGGCTACACCTTC
CDR3: CASSFVEGPRYGYTF

V: TRBV7-9
J: TRBJ2-2
size: .
D: .
DNA: TGTGCCAGCAGCTTAAAGGGGGTCCCCACCGGGGAGCTGTTTTTT
CDR3: CASSLKGVPTGELFF

V: TRBV5-6
J: TRBJ2-3
size: .
D: .
DNA: TGTGCCAGCAGCTTGGACCGGACAGATACGCAGTATTTT
CDR3: CASSLDRTDTQYF

V: TRBV10-2
J: TRBJ1-3
size: .
D: TRBD1
DNA: TGCGCCAGCAGGGGGACAGCCAGCTCTGGAAACACCATATATTTT
CDR3: CASRGTASSGNTIYF

V: TRBV28
J: TRBJ1-2
size: .
D: .
DNA: TGTGCCAGCAGCCTTGGGGGGTTGACGAACTATGGCTACACCTTC
CDR3: CASSLGGLTNYGYTF

V: TRBV11-2
J: TRBJ1-2
size: once
D: .
DNA: TGTGCCAGCAGCTTAGTTCGGGTACCCAACTATGGCTACACCTTC
CDR3: CASSLVRVPNYGYTF

V: TRBV19
J: TRBJ2-1
size: .
D: .
DNA: TGTGCCAGTAGTTACGCGACCAGTCGGGATGAGCAGTTCTTC
CDR3: CASSYATSRDEQFF

V: TRBV4-3
J: TRBJ1-5
size: many
D: .
DNA: TGCGCCAGCAGCCAAGGAAATCAGCCCCAGCATTTT
CDR3: CASSQGNQPQHF

V: TRBV7-8
J: TRBJ1-1
size: few
D: .
DNA: TGTGCCAGCAGCTCCGGTGTGGGAGTTGATGAAGCTTTCTTT
CDR3: CASSSGVGVDEAFF